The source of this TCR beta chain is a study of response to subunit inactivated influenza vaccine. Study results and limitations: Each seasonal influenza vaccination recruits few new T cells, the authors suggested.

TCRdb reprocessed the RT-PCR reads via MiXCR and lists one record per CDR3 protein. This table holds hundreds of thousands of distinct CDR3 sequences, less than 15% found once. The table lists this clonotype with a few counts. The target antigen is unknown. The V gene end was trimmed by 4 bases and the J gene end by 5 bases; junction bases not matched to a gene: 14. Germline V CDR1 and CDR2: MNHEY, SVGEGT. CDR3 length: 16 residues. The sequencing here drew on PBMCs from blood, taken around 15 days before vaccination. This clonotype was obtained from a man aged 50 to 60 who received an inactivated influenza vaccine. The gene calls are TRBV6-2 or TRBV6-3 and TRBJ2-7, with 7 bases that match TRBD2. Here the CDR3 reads CASSSLAATRPHEQYF. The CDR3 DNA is TGTGCCAGCAGTTCCCTAGCGGCAACTAGGCCCCACGAGCAGTACTTC.